Presented here are 28 T cell receptor beta chains from one specimen sequenced in a study of T-cell memory formation after mild COVID-19. MiXCR, run by TCRdb on the 5' RACE reads, gives a single entry per CDR3 protein. The table lists approximately 560,000 distinct CDR3 sequences, 15% to 20% of them singletons. Sequenced: PBMCs or a T cell subset sorted from them (not recorded which). The receptors derive from an adult woman who had mild COVID-19 (a few samples of this study predate the infection). Cell type and time point are not known.

The chain joins TRBV11-2 to TRBJ2-2; 8 positions match TRBD2. V gave up 4 bases and J gave up 8 bases; unmatched junction bases: 6. The CDR3 is 14 amino acids. The V gene's germline CDR1 is SGHAT and CDR2 FQNNGV. CDR3 in amino acids: CASSSSPGGGELFF. The CDR3 DNA is TGTGCCAGCAGCTCCTCTCCGGGAGGGGGGGAGCTGTTTTTT.

V is TRBV18 and J is TRBJ2-2, with D tentatively TRBD1 (6 bases). This CDR3 contains 17 residues. CDR1 is KGHSH, CDR2 LQKENI, per germline. V lost 3 bases, J lost 1 base, and 15 bases lay in between. CDR3 in DNA: TGTGCCAGCTCACCGATTATGGGACAACTGAACACCGGGGAGCTGTTTTTT. Protein sequence: CASSPIMGQLNTGELFF.

This clonotype has just a few counts. The chain uses TRBV15 and TRBJ1-6; no firm D call. Trimming pared 8 bases from V and 0 bases from J, leaving 11 bases between. The CDR3 is made up of 15 amino acids. Germline values: CDR1 LNHNV, CDR2 YYDKDF (reference sequence). The CDR3 sequence: CATQVEFSYNSPLHF. The CDR3 DNA sequence: TGTGCCACCCAGGTGGAGTTCTCCTATAATTCACCCCTCCACTTT.

This clonotype has more than one count but fewer than ten. The chain recombines TRBV7-6 with TRBJ1-3, with no clear D. V was cut by 1 base and J by 0 bases, with 13 bases left in between. Germline values: CDR1 SGHVS, CDR2 FNYEAQ. This CDR3 is 17 amino acids long. The CDR3 protein is CASSLGGKYGSGNTIYF. The CDR3 nucleotides are TGTGCCAGCAGCTTAGGCGGGAAATACGGCTCTGGAAACACCATATATTTT.

This clonotype was seen a few times. This chain joins TRBV10-3 and TRBJ2-7; D assignment may be TRBD1 or TRBD2 (7 bases each). The germline gives CDR1 ENHRY, CDR2 SYGVKD. This CDR3 comprises 15 residues. V lost 5 bases to trimming and J lost 3 bases, with 17 bases between them. The CDR3 reads CAISQGGSQGYEQYF. The CDR3 DNA follows: TGTGCCATCAGTCAGGGGGGGTCTCAGGGCTACGAGCAGTACTTC.

This rearrangement joins TRBV29-1 to TRBJ2-1; 15 positions match TRBD2. In germline, CDR1 is SQVTM, CDR2 ANQGSEA. The CDR3 contains 17 residues. Germline trimming cut 6 bases from V and 7 bases from J; bases unmatched to any gene: 13. CDR3 amino acids: CSVLGLAGGLLRNEQFF. The CDR3 bases are TGCAGCGTGCTGGGACTAGCGGGAGGTCTTCTAAGGAATGAGCAGTTCTTC.

This clonotype occurred a few times. The rearrangement uses TRBV3-1 and TRBJ2-5; the D gene is possibly TRBD2 (5 bases). The CDR3 is 17 amino acids. V lost 0 bases and J lost 2, with 16 bases in between. Looked up from germline, CDR1 is LGHDT and CDR2 is YNNKEL (reference sequence). The CDR3 nucleotides read TGTGCCAGCAGCCAAGATCTCGGCAGGAGGAAACAAGAGACCCAGTACTTC. Residues: CASSQDLGRRKQETQYF.

The chain combines TRBV12-3 or TRBV12-4 with TRBJ2-7; D gene uncertain. The CDR3 has 13 amino acids. V was shortened by 2 bases and J by 5 bases, with 10 bases between the two germline ends. CDR3 sequence reads: CASSLPLPNEQYF. The CDR3 nucleotides are TGTGCCAGCAGTTTACCTCTTCCCAACGAGCAGTACTTC.

This clonotype was counted only a few times. The chain employs TRBV5-8 and TRBJ2-3; TRBD2 agrees at 12 bases. This CDR3 region has 17 residues. Germline V CDR1 and CDR2: SGHTS, YDEGEE. V was clipped by 2 bases and J by 2 bases; unmatched bases: 6. CDR3 sequence: CASSFWTSGAFTDTQYF. DNA for the CDR3: TGTGCCAGCAGCTTTTGGACTAGCGGGGCCTTCACAGATACGCAGTATTTT.

This clonotype was picked up a small number of times. The chain is built from TRBV7-6 and TRBJ2-1; D gene unclear. The CDR3 consists of 15 residues. Germline V gene lookup returns CDR1 SGHVS and CDR2 FNYEAQ. The germline V and J ends were trimmed by 5 bases and 10 bases, with 21 bases remaining between them. CDR3 loop: CASSRPGYTAGEQFF. The CDR3 bases are TGTGCCAGCAGCCGTCCGGGCTACACAGCCGGAGAGCAGTTCTTC.

The sample holds a few counts of this clonotype. This chain uses TRBV20-1 with TRBJ1-2; D is unresolved. Germline CDR1 is DFQATT and CDR2 is SNEGSKA (reference sequence). Trimming removed 8 bases at V and 2 bases at J, with 12 bases between. CDR3 length: 12 amino acids. CDR3 amino acids: CSRAELNYGYTF. The DNA for the CDR3 is TGCAGTCGGGCGGAGTTAAACTATGGCTACACCTTC.

The chain recombines TRBV2 with TRBJ2-7; D uncertain. The germline gives CDR1 SNHLY, CDR2 FYNNEI. This CDR3 spans 13 amino acids. V was clipped by 2 bases and J by 0 bases, with 5 bases between them. The CDR3 protein is CASSEQSSYEQYF. DNA for the CDR3: TGTGCCAGCAGTGAACAGAGCTCCTACGAGCAGTACTTC.

The chain joins TRBV25-1 to TRBJ2-1; 11 nucleotides match TRBD2. J was trimmed by 1 base and V by 2 bases; bases with no gene match: 7. The CDR3 has 18 residues. Germline CDR1 MGHDK, CDR2 SYGVNS. The DNA of the CDR3 is TGTGCCAGCAGTGAAGCCCAGACTAGCGGGGCTTCCTACAATGAGCAGTTCTTC. It specifies CASSEAQTSGASYNEQFF.

J is TRBJ2-7 and V is TRBV10-3; TRBD1 matches 8 bases. Per germline, CDR1 ENHRY and CDR2 SYGVKD. J lost 3 bases, V lost 6 bases, and 1 base had no gene match. The CDR3 consists of 12 residues. CDR3 nucleotide sequence: TGTGCCATCAGCGGACAGGGCTACGAGCAGTACTTC. Encoded protein: CAISGQGYEQYF.

Only a few counts were recorded for this clonotype. The rearrangement links TRBV5-1 to TRBJ1-2; the D is unclear. CDR3 size: 13 residues. The germline CDR1 and CDR2 sequences are SGHRS and YFSETQ. V shed 3 bases and J shed 3 bases, with 9 bases lying between them. In DNA, the CDR3 is TGCGCCAGCAGCTCTGGGGTAGACTATGGCTACACCTTC. This sequence encodes CASSSGVDYGYTF.

The chain employs TRBV20-1 and TRBJ2-7; D possibly uses TRBD1 or TRBD2 (5 bases each). The CDR3 loop spans 14 amino acids. Between the trimmed V and J ends, which lost 6 bases and 2 bases, there was a span of 17 bases. Germline V CDR1 and CDR2: DFQATT, SNEGSKA (reference sequence). The CDR3 reads CSATRDGPTYEQYF. In DNA form, the CDR3 reads TGCAGTGCGACCCGGGACGGACCAACCTACGAGCAGTACTTC.

In this sample, this clonotype turned up a few times. The chain joins TRBV6-4 to TRBJ2-1, with 8 positions matching TRBD2. The CDR3 spans 16 residues. V shed 4 bases, J shed 5 bases, and the junction held 10 bases outside the gene matches. Looked up from germline, CDR1 is MRHNA and CDR2 is SNTAGT. In DNA, the CDR3 is TGTGCCAGCAGTGTTTCCGTGGCTAGCGGGCACAATGAGCAGTTCTTC. As protein: CASSVSVASGHNEQFF.

This clonotype turned up a few times. The rearrangement links TRBV7-3 to TRBJ2-7; TRBD2 is a possible D gene (6 bases). Germline V gene sequence: CDR1 SGHTA, CDR2 FQGTGA. Trimming shortened V by 1 base and J by 3 bases, and 13 bases separated the two germline ends. The CDR3 runs to 15 residues. CDR3 DNA sequence: TGTGCCAGCAGCTTAAATGGAGGGACCCTCTACGAGCAGTACTTC. Residues: CASSLNGGTLYEQYF.

This clonotype has only a few counts. This rearrangement joins TRBV11-2 to TRBJ2-1; either TRBD1 or TRBD2 may supply D (6 bases each). Per germline, CDR1 SGHAT and CDR2 FQNNGV. The V and J ends lost 0 bases and 10 bases respectively, with 13 bases between them. The CDR3 totals 14 residues. In DNA form, the CDR3 reads TGTGCCAGCAGCTTAGATCCGGGGGCAGGCGAGCAGTTCTTC. Protein: CASSLDPGAGEQFF.

This clonotype was observed a few times. The CDR3, as DNA: TGTGCCAGCAGCCTTCGGGCTGGGGCCAACGTCCTGACTTTC. Translated: CASSLRAGANVLTF. This chain connects TRBV9 to TRBJ2-6; D remains unclear. The V and J ends lost 4 bases and 2 bases respectively, with 7 bases between them. The CDR3 is 14 amino acids. Germline CDR1 is SGDLS and CDR2 is YYNGEE.

This clonotype appeared a few times. The chain employs TRBV3-1 and TRBJ2-2; D is unclear. The ends were cut back, 4 bases at V and 3 bases at J, with 6 bases in the middle. Germline lookup yields CDR1 LGHDT and CDR2 YNNKEL (reference sequence). This CDR3 has 13 amino acids. CDR3 protein: CASSPRHTGELFF. In DNA form, the CDR3 reads TGTGCCAGCAGCCCGCGGCACACCGGGGAGCTGTTTTTT.

This clonotype was detected a few times. The junction differs from germline at one of its ends, possibly a read error. The gene calls are TRBV29-1 and TRBJ1-5; tentative D call: TRBD1 (5 bases). The CDR3 contains 13 residues. Germline loops: CDR1 SQVTM, CDR2 ANQGSEA. CDR3 DNA: TGCAGCGCCAAGACAGCGGGCAATCAGCCACAGCATTTT. This sequence encodes CSAKTAGNQPQHF.

At least ten counts were recorded for this clonotype. This chain links TRBV13 with TRBJ2-1; D might be TRBD1 (5 bases). Germline CDR1 reads PRHDT; CDR2 reads FYEKMQ (reference sequence). The V end was cut by 0 bases, the J end by 3 bases, with 9 bases between. The CDR3 consists of 15 residues. DNA for the CDR3: TGTGCCAGCAGCTTAGGGACAGCTCTCTACAATGAGCAGTTCTTC. Protein sequence: CASSLGTALYNEQFF.

The rearrangement joins TRBV2 to TRBJ2-3, with D perhaps matching TRBD2 (5 bases). The CDR3 consists of 15 residues. Trimming left V 8 bases short and J 0 bases short, with 15 bases between. Germline V gives CDR1 SNHLY, CDR2 FYNNEI. As DNA, the CDR3 is TGTGCCAGCCCTGGCCGGAGGTCTAGCACAGATACGCAGTATTTT. This sequence encodes CASPGRRSSTDTQYF.

In this sample, this clonotype turned up a few times. This chain connects TRBV29-1 to TRBJ2-3; D not resolved. The CDR3 has 14 amino acids. Germline V gene lookup returns CDR1 SQVTM and CDR2 ANQGSEA. V was cut by 4 bases and J by 0 bases, with 11 bases left in between. CDR3 amino acids: CSVVVILSTDTQYF. The CDR3 DNA reads TGCAGCGTTGTAGTGATTCTGAGCACAGATACGCAGTATTTT.

This clonotype was detected a few times. The chain couples TRBV2 to TRBJ1-4, with 10 positions matching TRBD1. Looked up from germline, CDR1 is SNHLY and CDR2 is FYNNEI. Trimming cost V 4 bases and J 10 bases; bases outside gene matches: 6. The CDR3 runs to 14 residues. In DNA, the CDR3 is TGTGCCAGCAGTGCCCGGACAGGGGGGGGAAAACTGTTTTTT. Its protein is CASSARTGGGKLFF.

This clonotype was seen a handful of times. The rearrangement joins TRBV7-2 to TRBJ2-5; weak D call: TRBD2 (7 bases). The CDR3 consists of 14 residues. V was trimmed by 5 bases and J by 4 bases, leaving 14 bases between them. CDR1 is SGHTA, CDR2 FQGNSA, per germline. CDR3 sequence: CASSAQGGGETQYF. The CDR3 nucleotides read TGTGCCAGCAGCGCACAGGGAGGGGGAGAGACCCAGTACTTC.

The genes are TRBV12-3 or TRBV12-4 and TRBJ2-7, with 8 bases matching TRBD1. V was clipped by 5 bases and J by 4 bases; unmatched bases: 7. CDR3 size: 14 residues. CDR3 sequence: CASSLPDREYEQYF. DNA of the CDR3: TGTGCCAGCAGTCTTCCGGACAGGGAATACGAGCAGTACTTC.